This TCR beta chain is from a study of blood T cells in healthy people across ages. The overall study: With template switching, about one barcoded beta molecule was captured per two T cells. Study results and caveats: The unsorted PBMCs prevented any conclusive comparison of naive versus antigen-experienced cells.

With a J-beta primer mix and a sample-barcoded 5' primer, a second PCR ran about 7 to 12 cycles. The template-switch adaptor was a 5' adaptor with 12 random nucleotides. It tagged each cDNA molecule. TCRdb used MiXCR to reprocess the 5' RACE reads, holding one entry per CDR3 protein. The sample has about 1.4 million distinct CDR3 sequences, 45% to 70% seen once; the top ten hold 5% to 7%. A word on this clonotype: Antigen specificity is unknown.

V lost 4 bases and J lost 3, with 20 bases in between. The germline CDR1 and CDR2 sequences are SGHKS and YYEKEE (reference sequence). CDR3 length: 18 amino acids. A minimum of 6 micrograms of total RNA was extracted per sample. The sequenced sample was blood. The TCR sequence derives from a man younger than 35 in good health. The chain uses TRBV5-5 and TRBJ1-6; D may be TRBD1 (5 bases). The CDR3 DNA follows: TGTGCCAGCAGCCCCCAAAACAGGCGCGGGCTCTATAATTCACCCCTCCACTTT. Translation gives CASSPQNRRGLYNSPLHF.